This T cell receptor (beta chain) was sequenced for a study of long-term antiretroviral therapy in people with HIV. Germline CDR1 is SGHAT and CDR2 is FQNNGV. The V gene lost 0 bases and the J gene lost 0 bases, with 9 bases spanning the gap. There are 15 residues in the CDR3. Sequencing relied on immunoSEQ assay v3.0, run at survey level. Method: immunoSEQ multiplex PCR; TCRdb's copy keeps in-frame clones and lacks some. The sample includes 26,000 or so clones, roughly 78% seen only once; the top ten take roughly 8.8%. This clonotype originated in a man aged 18 to 30 with HIV. The sample was unsorted PBMCs, taken 1.5 years before starting antiretroviral therapy. The V call is TRBV11-2, the J call TRBJ2-7; D may be TRBD2 (6 bases). The CDR3 DNA is TGTGCCAGCAGCTTAGATGGGGGACTCTCCTACGAGCAGTACTTC. It translates to CASSLDGGLSYEQYF.